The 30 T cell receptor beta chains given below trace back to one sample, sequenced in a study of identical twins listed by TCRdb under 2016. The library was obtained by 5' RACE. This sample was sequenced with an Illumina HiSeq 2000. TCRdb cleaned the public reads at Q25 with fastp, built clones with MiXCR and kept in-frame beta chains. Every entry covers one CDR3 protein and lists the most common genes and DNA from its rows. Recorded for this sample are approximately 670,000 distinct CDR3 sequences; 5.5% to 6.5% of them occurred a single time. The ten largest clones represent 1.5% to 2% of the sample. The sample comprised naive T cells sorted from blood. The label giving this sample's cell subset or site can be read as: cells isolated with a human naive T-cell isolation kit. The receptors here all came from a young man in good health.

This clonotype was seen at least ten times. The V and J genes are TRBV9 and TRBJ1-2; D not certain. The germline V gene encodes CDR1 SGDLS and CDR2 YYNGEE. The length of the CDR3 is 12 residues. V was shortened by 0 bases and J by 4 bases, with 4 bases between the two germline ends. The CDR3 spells CASSVDSYGYTF. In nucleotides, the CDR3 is TGTGCCAGCAGCGTAGACAGCTATGGCTACACCTTC.

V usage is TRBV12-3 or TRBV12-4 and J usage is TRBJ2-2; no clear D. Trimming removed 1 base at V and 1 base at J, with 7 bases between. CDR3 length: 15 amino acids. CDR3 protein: CASSLGQMNTGELFF. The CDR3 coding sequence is TGTGCCAGCAGTTTAGGGCAGATGAACACCGGGGAGCTGTTTTTT.

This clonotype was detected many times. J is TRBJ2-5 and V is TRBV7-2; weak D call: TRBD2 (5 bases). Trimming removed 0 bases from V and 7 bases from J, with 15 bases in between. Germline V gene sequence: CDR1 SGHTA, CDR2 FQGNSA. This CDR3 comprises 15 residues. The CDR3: CASSLAARSAGTQYF. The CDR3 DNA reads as TGTGCCAGCAGCTTAGCTGCCAGATCCGCGGGGACCCAGTACTTC.

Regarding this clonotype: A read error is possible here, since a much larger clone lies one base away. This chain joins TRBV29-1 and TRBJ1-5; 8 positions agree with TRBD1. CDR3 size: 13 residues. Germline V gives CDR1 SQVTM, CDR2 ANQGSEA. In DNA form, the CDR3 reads TGCAGGGACCGGGACAGGAGTCGTCAGCCCAAGCATTTT. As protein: CRDRDRSRQPKHF.

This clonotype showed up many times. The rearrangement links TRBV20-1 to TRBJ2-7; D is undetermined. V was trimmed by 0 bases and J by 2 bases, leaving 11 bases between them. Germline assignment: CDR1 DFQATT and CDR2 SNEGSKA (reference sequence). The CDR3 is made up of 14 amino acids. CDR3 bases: TGCAGTGCTAGAGATCAATACATAACCTACGAGCAGTACTTC. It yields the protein CSARDQYITYEQYF.

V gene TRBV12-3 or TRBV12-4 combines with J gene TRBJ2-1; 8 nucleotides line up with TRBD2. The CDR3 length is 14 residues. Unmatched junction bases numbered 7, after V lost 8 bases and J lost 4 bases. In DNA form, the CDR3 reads TGTGCCAGCCGAGCGGGGGAAGTTTACAATGAGCAGTTCTTC. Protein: CASRAGEVYNEQFF.

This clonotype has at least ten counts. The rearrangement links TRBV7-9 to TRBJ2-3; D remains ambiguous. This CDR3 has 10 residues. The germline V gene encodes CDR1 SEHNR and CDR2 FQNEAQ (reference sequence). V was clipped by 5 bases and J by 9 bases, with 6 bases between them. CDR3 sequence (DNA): TGTGCCAGCAGCGTAATCACGCAGTATTTT. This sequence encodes CASSVITQYF.

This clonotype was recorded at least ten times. CDR3 nucleotide sequence: TGTGCCAGCAGCCCTGTAGCCAGCGGGAGGGCCTTCAATGAGCAGTTCTTC. It codes for CASSPVASGRAFNEQFF. This sequence joins TRBV12-3 or TRBV12-4 and TRBJ2-1; 10 nucleotides line up with TRBD2. CDR3 size: 17 residues. J gave up 6 bases and V 6 bases, and 14 bases lay outside the gene matches.

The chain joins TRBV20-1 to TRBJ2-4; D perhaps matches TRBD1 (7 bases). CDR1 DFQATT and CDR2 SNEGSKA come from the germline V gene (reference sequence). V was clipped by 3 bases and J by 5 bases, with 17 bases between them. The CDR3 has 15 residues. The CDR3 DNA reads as TGCAGTGCTAGTTCGGCTAGCAGGGGGGAAAACATTCAGTACTTC. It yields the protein CSASSASRGENIQYF.

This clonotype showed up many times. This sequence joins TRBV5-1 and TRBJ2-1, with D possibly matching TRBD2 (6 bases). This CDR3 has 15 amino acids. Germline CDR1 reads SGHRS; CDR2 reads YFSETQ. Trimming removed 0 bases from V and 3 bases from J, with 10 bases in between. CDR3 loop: CASSLGTTYYNEQFF. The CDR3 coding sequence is TGCGCCAGCAGCTTGGGGACTACCTACTACAATGAGCAGTTCTTC.

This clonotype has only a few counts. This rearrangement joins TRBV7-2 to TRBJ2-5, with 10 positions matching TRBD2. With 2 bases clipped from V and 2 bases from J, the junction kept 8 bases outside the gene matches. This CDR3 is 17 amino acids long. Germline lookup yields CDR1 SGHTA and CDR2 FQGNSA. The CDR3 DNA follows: TGTGCCAGCAGCTTATTGGGACTAGCGTCAGGGCAAGAGACCCAGTACTTC. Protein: CASSLLGLASGQETQYF.

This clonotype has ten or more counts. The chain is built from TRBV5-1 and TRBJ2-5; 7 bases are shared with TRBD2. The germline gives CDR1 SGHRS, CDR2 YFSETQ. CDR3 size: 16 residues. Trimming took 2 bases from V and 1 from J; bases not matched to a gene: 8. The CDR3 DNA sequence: TGCGCCAGCAGCTTTCTCGCGGGAGACATCCAAGAGACCCAGTACTTC. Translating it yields CASSFLAGDIQETQYF.

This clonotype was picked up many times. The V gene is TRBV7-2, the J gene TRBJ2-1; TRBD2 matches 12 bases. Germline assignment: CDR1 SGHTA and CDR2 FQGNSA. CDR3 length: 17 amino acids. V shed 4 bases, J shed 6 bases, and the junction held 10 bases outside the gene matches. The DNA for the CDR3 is TGTGCCAGCAGCTATCTAGCGGGAGGGCCTAGTAGCAATGAGCAGTTCTTC. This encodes CASSYLAGGPSSNEQFF. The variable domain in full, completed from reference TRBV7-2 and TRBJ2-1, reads GAGVSQSPSNKVTEKGKDVELRCDPISGHTALYWYRQSLGQGLEFLIYFQGNSAPDKSGLPSDRFSAERTGGSVSTLTIQRTQQEDSAVYLCASSYLAGGPSSNEQFFGPGTRLTVL.

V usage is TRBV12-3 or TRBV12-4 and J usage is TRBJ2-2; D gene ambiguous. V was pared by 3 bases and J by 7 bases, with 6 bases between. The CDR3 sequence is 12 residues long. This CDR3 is CASSFVGGELFF. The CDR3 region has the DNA TGTGCCAGCAGTTTTGTAGGCGGGGAGCTGTTTTTT.

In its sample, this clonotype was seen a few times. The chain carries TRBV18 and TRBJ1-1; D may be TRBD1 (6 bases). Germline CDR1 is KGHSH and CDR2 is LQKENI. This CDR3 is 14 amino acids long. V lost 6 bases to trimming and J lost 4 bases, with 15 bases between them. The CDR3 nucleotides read TGTGCCAGCTCGCGAATAACAGGGCCCACTGAAGCTTTCTTT. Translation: CASSRITGPTEAFF. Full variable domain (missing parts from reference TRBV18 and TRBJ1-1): NAGVMQNPRHLVRRRGQEARLRCSPMKGHSHVYWYRQLPEEGLKFMVYLQKENIIDESGMPKERFSAEFPKEGPSILRIQQVVRGDSAAYFCASSRITGPTEAFFGQGTRLTVV.

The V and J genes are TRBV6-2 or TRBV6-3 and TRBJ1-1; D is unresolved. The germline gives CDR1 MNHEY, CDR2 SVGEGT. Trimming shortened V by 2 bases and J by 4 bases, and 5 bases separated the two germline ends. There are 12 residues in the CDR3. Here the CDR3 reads CASSYRATEAFF. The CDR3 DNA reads TGTGCCAGCAGTTACAGGGCCACTGAAGCTTTCTTT.

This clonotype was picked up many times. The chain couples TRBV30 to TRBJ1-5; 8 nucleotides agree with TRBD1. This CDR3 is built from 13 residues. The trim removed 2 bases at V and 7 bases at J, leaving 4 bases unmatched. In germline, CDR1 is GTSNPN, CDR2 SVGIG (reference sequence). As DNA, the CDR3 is TGTGCCTGGAGTATACAGGGGGAACAGCCCCAGCATTTT. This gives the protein CAWSIQGEQPQHF.

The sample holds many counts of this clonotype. CDR3 sequence reads: CASSQAPAKGNTIYF. CDR3 nucleotides: TGTGCCAGCAGCCAAGCACCGGCGAAGGGAAACACCATATATTTT. This chain uses TRBV3-1 with TRBJ1-3; D gene ambiguous. The CDR3 extends over 15 amino acids. V lost 1 base to trimming and J lost 4 bases, with 11 bases between them. CDR1 is LGHDT and CDR2 is YNNKEL in the germline V gene (reference sequence).

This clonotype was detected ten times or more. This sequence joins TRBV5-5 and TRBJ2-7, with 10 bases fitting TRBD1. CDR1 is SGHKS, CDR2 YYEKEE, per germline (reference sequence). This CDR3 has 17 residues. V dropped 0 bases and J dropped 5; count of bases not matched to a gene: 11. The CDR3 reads CASSLALSGTGDNEQYF. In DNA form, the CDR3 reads TGTGCCAGCAGCTTGGCGTTGTCCGGGACAGGGGACAACGAGCAGTACTTC.

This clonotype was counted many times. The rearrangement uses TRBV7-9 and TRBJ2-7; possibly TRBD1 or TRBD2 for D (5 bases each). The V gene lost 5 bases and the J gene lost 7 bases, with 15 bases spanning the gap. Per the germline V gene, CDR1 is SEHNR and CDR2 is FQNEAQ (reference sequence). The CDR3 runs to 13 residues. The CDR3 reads CASSESGTREQYF. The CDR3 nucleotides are TGTGCCAGCAGCGAATCCGGGACCCGGGAGCAGTACTTC.

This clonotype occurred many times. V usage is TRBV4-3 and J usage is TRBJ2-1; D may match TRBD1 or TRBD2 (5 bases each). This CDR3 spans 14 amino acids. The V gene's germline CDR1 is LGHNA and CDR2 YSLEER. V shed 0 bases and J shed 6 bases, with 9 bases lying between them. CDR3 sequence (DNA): TGCGCCAGCAGCCAAGAAGGGACGCGCAATGAGCAGTTCTTC. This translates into CASSQEGTRNEQFF.

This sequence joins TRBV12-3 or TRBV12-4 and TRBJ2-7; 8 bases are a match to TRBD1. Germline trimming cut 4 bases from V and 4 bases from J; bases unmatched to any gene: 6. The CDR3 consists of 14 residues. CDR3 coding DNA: TGTGCCAGCAGTTACCAGGACAGGGAGTACGAGCAGTACGTC. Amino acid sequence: CASSYQDREYEQYV.

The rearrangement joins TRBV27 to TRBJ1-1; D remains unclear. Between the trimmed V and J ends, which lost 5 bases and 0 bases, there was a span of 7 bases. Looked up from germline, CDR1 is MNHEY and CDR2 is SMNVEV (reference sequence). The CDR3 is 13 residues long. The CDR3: CASSRRMNTEAFF. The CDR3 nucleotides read TGTGCCAGCAGTCGACGGATGAACACTGAAGCTTTCTTT.

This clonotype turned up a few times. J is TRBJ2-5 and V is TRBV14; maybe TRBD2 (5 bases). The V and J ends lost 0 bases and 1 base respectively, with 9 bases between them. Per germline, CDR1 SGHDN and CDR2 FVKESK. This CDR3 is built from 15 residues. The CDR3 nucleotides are TGTGCCAGCAGCCAAGATTTCGGGGTCCAAGAGACCCAGTACTTC. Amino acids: CASSQDFGVQETQYF.

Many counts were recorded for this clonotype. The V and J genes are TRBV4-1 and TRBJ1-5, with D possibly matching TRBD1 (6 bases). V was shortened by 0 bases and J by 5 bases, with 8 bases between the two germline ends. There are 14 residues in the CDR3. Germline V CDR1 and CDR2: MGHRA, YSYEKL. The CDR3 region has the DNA TGCGCCAGCAGCCAAGATGCAGGGGATCAGCCCCAGCATTTT. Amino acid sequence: CASSQDAGDQPQHF.

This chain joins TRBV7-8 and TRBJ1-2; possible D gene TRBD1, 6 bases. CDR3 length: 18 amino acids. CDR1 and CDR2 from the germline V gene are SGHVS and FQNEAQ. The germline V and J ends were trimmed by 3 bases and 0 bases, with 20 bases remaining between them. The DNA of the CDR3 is TGTGCCAGCAGCTTGGGGCAGGGGAATGTGGTGACTAACTATGGCTACACCTTC. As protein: CASSLGQGNVVTNYGYTF.

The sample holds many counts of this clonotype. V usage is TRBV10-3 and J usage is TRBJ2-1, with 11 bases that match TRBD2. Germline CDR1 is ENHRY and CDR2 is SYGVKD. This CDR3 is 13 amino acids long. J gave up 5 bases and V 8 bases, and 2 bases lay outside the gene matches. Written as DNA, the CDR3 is TGTGCCATCGGGACTAGCGGAAACAATGAGCAGTTCTTC. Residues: CAIGTSGNNEQFF.

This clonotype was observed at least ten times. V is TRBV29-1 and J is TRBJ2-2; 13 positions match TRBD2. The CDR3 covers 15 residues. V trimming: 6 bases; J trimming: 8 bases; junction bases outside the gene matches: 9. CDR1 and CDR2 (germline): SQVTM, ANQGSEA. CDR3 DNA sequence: TGCAGCGTCGACGGACTAGCGGGAGCCGGGGGGGAGCTGTTTTTT. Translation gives CSVDGLAGAGGELFF.

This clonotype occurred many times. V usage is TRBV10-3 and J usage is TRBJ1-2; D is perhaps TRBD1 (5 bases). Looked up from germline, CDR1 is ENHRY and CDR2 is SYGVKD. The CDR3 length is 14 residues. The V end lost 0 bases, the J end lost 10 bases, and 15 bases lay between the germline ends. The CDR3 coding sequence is TGTGCCATCAGTGAGTCAGCAGGGTTGGAATCCTACACCTTC. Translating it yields CAISESAGLESYTF.

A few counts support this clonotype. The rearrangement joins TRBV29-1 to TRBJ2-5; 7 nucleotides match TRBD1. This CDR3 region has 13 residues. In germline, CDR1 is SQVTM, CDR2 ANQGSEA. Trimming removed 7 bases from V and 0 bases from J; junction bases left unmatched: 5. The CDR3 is CSGKGQNQETQYF. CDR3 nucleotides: TGCAGCGGAAAGGGACAGAACCAAGAGACCCAGTACTTC.